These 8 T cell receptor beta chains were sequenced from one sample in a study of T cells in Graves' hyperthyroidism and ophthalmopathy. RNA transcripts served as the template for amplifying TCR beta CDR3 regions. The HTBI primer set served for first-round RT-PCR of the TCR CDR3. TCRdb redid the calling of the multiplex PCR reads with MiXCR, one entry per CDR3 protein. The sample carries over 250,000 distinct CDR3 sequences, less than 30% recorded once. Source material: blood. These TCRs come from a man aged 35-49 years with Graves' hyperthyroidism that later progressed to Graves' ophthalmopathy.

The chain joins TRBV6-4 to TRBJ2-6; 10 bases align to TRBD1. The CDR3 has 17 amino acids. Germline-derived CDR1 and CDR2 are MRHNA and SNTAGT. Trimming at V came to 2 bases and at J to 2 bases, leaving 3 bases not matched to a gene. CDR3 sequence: CASSDDRGRTGANVLTF. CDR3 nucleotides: TGTGCCAGCAGTGACGACAGGGGGCGGACTGGGGCCAACGTCCTGACTTTC.

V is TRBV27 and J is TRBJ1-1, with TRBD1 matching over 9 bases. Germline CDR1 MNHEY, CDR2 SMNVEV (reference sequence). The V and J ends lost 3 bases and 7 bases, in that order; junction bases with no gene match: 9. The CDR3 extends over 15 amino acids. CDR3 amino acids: CASSLGQGSRREAFF. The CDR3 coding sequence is TGTGCCAGCAGTTTGGGACAGGGAAGTCGTCGTGAAGCTTTCTTT.

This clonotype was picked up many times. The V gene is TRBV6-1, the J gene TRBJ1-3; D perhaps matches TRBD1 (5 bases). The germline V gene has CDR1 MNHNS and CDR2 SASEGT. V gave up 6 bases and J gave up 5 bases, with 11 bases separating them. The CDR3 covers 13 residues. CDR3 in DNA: TGTGCCAGCAGCCCGGGACTCCGAAACACCATATATTTT. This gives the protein CASSPGLRNTIYF.

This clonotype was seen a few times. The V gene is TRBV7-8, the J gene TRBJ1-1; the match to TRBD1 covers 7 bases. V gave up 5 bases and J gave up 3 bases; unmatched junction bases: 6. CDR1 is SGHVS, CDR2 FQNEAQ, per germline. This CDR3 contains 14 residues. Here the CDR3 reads CASSTRQGHTEAFF. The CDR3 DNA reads TGTGCCAGCAGCACAAGACAGGGCCACACTGAAGCTTTCTTT.

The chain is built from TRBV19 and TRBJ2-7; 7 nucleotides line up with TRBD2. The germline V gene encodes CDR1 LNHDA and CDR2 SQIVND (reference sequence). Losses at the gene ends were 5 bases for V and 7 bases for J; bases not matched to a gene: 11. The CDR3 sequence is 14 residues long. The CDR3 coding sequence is TGTGCCAGTAGTCCGGACTTAAATAGCGGGGAGCAGTACTTC. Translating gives CASSPDLNSGEQYF.

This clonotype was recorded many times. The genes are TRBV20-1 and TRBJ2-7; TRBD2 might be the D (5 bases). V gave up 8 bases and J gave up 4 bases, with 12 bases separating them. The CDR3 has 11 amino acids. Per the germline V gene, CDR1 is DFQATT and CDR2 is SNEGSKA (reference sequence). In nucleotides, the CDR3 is TGCAGTACCGGGAACGAATACGAGCAGTACTTC. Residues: CSTGNEYEQYF.

The CDR3 region has the DNA TGTGCCAGCAAATCTGGAAATCAGCCCCAGCATTTT. It yields the protein CASKSGNQPQHF. The chain uses TRBV2 and TRBJ1-5; D not certain. V shed 7 bases and J shed 4 bases, with 8 bases lying between them. The CDR3 is made up of 12 amino acids. Germline loops: CDR1 SNHLY, CDR2 FYNNEI.

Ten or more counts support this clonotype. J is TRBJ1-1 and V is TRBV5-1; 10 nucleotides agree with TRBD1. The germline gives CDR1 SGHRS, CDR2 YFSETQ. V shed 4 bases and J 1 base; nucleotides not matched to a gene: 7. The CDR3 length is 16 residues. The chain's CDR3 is CASSPGDRGWNTEAFF. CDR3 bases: TGCGCCAGCAGCCCTGGGGACAGGGGATGGAACACTGAAGCTTTCTTT.